The following is a T cell receptor (beta chain) sequence with its context. What it binds is not known. The data stem from a study of cytomegalovirus exposure and HLA in healthy donors. Study-wide context: Clustering assigned 70% to 90% of the approximately 400 genotyped donors to the Caucasian-associated ancestry cluster.

General study points: Roughly uniform depth of sequencing across donors was assumed in presence/absence analyses. In a later analysis, DRB1 alleles had the most associated TCRs; HLA-C alleles the fewest. The study flagged 150 to 200 TCR beta chains as cytomegalovirus-associated.

PCR primers comprised 60 Vbeta and 13 Jbeta primers. Measured with immunoSEQ multiplex PCR; TCRdb has only the in-frame clones, and not every one. Found here are roughly 43,000 clones, around 62% of them singletons; the top ten hold approximately 9.3%. The CDR3 extends over 14 amino acids. Germline V gene lookup returns CDR1 LGHNA and CDR2 YSLEER. Germline trimming cut 0 bases from V and 6 bases from J; bases unmatched to any gene: 3. This TCR was sampled from a human donor in good health. The V gene is TRBV4-3, the J gene TRBJ2-3, with 7 bases lining up with TRBD1. The sequenced sample was PBMCs. Written as DNA, the CDR3 is TGCGCCAGCAGCCAAGAAGACAGGGCGGATACGCAGTATTTT. It encodes CASSQEDRADTQYF.